This T cell receptor (beta chain) comes out of a study of shared clonotypes between healthy human individuals. Whole-study results and caveats: Clonotypes that were shared across a few donors made up roughly 5% of naive CD4 clonotypes.

As concerns this clone: Its antigen is not identified.

The table came from immunoSEQ multiplex PCR; TCRdb's copy has only in-frame clones and leaves some out. The sample includes about 680,000 clones, more than 70% of them seen just once. This CDR3 region has 15 residues. CDR1 is SQVTM, CDR2 ANQGSEA, per germline. Sequencing input: memory CD4+ T cells sorted from blood. Regarding subset: CD45RA-negative fraction. The J gene is TRBJ1-1, the V gene TRBV29-1; D possibly corresponds to TRBD1 (5 bases). The TCR comes from a woman younger than 45 in good health. The CDR3 region is CRLIEEVPGGTEAFF. The CDR3 nucleotides are TGCAGGCTGATTGAAGAGGTGCCGGGGGGCACTGAAGCTTTCTTT.